This T cell receptor beta chain was identified in a study of a mutant IDH1 vaccine in newly diagnosed glioma (dated by TCRdb to the early 2020s). A note on the overall study: Patients were given eight vaccinations, in weeks 1, 3, 5, 7, 11, 15, 19 and 23, which matched visits V03 through V10. Prior to enrollment, standard therapy consisting of radiotherapy alone, temozolomide alone, or radiochemotherapy with temozolomide had been administered to patients, with the combination being received by most patients. Longitudinal TCRB deep sequencing was done for 25 to 30 treated patients, wherever samples were available for exploratory analyses. The 30 to 40 treated patients were approximately 60% male and around 40% female, with a mean age of approximately 40 years. Peripheral blood was drawn at six visits: V03 (baseline), V05, V07, V10, V12 and V13. Vaccination started 4-6 weeks after radiotherapy alone, or was given together with temozolomide cycles in the groups whose treatment included chemotherapy. The paper as a whole reports these results and caveats: According to the authors, sample limitations meant that analyses of patient blood samples could not be reproduced. Pseudoprogression seemed to be unrelated to changes in the top peripheral T cell clonotypes found by TCRB sequencing. Availability determined which PBMC samples were chosen for TCRB deep sequencing. Across multiple MHC alleles, vaccine-induced immune responses were seen in about 93% of patients.

As encoded in the germline V gene, CDR1 is SGHTS while CDR2 is YDEGEE. V loses 5 bases of germline sequence and J loses 3 bases, and the interval between the two ends is 12 bases. The CDR3 sequence holds 14 residues, the cysteine and phenylalanine included. The kept DNA is CDR3 alone, 42 bases in frame from the first base. The method behind the library was the immunoSEQ multiplex PCR assay. Rearranged TCR beta chain sequences were amplified with the hsTCRB Kit following the manufacturer's protocol. Sequencing of TCRB libraries was carried out on an Illumina MiSeq. The published analysis was carried out like this. The kit vendor's proprietary platform handled demultiplexing, trimming and gene mapping. TCRdb's version of the immuneACCESS table is confined to in-frame rearrangements and falls short of the full clone set. An unresolved V gene accounts for under half of the shortfall where checked; the remainder is of unknown origin. D and trimming come from the DNA, and the V and J calls and clone size come from that table. The sample profile shows about 62,000 clones; around 91% of them were found once. Of the sample, more than 1.5% falls within the top ten clones.

The table lists this clone with a count of one. Its antigen specificity is not known. Within one base of it there is no much larger clone, and no base qualities were kept. The sample's time point label, decoded: week 11, during vaccination. Each vaccine dose was 300 ug of a 20-mer mutant IDH1 peptide in Montanide, given subcutaneously with topical imiquimod. Donors had newly diagnosed WHO grade 3 or 4 IDH1-mutant astrocytomas with loss of nuclear ATRX. The samples were drawn from NOA16, a multicentre, single-arm, open-label phase I trial in Germany that tested a mutant IDH1 peptide vaccine in humans for the first time. Genomic DNA for TCRB sequencing was extracted from EDTA blood using the DNeasy Blood and Tissue Kit.

Sequenced here: PBMCs, sampled from a glioma patient whose treatment included an IDH1 peptide vaccine. This sequence originates from a man aged 40-49 years with glioma. The rearrangement joined TRBV5-8 to TRBJ1-5, with no D gene named confidently. Here the CDR3 is given as CASSPRRLNQPQHF. The nucleotide sequence reads as follows: TGTGCCAGCAGTCCGCGCAGGCTCAATCAGCCCCAGCATTTT.